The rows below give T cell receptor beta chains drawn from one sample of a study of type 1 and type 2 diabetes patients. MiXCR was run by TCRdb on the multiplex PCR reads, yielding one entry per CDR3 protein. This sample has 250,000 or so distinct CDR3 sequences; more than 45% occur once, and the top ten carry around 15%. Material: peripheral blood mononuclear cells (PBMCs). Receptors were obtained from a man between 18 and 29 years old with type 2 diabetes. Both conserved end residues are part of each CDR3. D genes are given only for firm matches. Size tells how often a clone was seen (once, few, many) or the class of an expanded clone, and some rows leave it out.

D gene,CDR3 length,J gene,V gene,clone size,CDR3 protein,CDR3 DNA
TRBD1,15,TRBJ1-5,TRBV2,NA,CASSTTGEGNQPQHF,TGTGCCAGCAGTACTACAGGGGAAGGCAATCAGCCCCAGCATTTT
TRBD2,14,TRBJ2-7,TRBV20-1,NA,CSASGTSEAYEQYF,TGCAGTGCTAGCGGGACTAGCGAAGCCTACGAGCAGTACTTC
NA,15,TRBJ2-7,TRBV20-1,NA,CSARDSRALSYEQYF,TGCAGTGCTAGAGATAGCAGGGCCCTCTCCTACGAGCAGTACTTC
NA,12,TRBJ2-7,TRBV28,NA,CASSSAAYEQYF,TGTGCCAGCAGTTCCGCAGCCTACGAGCAGTACTTC
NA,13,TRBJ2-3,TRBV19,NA,CASRGAATDTQYF,TGTGCCAGTAGAGGCGCAGCCACAGATACGCAGTATTTT
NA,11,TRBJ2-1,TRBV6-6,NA,CASRASNEQFF,TGCGCCAGCAGAGCTTCCAATGAGCAGTTCTTC
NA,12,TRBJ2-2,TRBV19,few,CASTFRAGELFF,TGTGCCAGTACATTTCGGGCCGGGGAGCTGTTTTTT
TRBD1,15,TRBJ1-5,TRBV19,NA,CASSYGTDSNQPQHF,TGTGCCAGTAGTTACGGGACAGATAGCAATCAGCCCCAGCATTTT
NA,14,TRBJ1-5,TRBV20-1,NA,CSARGRNSNQPQHF,TGCAGTGCTAGAGGCCGGAATAGCAATCAGCCCCAGCATTTT
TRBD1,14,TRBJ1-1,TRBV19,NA,CARMTGTMNTEAFF,TGTGCCAGAATGACAGGGACTATGAACACTGAAGCTTTCTTT
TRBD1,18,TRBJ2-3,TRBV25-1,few,CASSELEITGVGTDTQYF,TGTGCCAGCAGTGAATTAGAGATAACAGGGGTGGGCACAGATACGCAGTATTTT
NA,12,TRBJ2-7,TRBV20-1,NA,CSAGDTPYEQYF,TGCAGTGCTGGGGACACCCCCTACGAGCAGTACTTC